This paragraph covers one T cell receptor (beta chain) sequence. This clonotype was recorded many times. Its antigen is currently not known. Nothing much larger sits one base from this clone, and base qualities are not available. Sequences SQVTM (CDR1) and ANQGSEA (CDR2) are obtained from the germline V gene. The germline ends are 11 bases apart after V is trimmed by 2 bases and J by 9 bases. The CDR3 runs 11 residues from the cysteine to the phenylalanine. Here the CDR3 DNA is all that survives: 33 bases in frame from base 1. Library construction relied on 5' RACE. Sequencing instrument: Illumina HiSeq 2500. The second PCR ran for roughly 7 to 12 cycles and used a J-beta primer mix along with a sample-barcoded 5' primer. A unique molecular identifier was introduced onto each TCR beta cDNA molecule by a template-switch 5' adaptor carrying 12 random nucleotides. Each sample yielded at least 2.5 million CDR3-containing paired-end reads. All of the RNA was converted into first-strand cDNA using the Mint cDNA synthesis kit, with a TRBC-specific oligonucleotide serving as the primer. Following uracil-DNA glycosylase treatment, a first 18-cycle PCR with universal primers M1SS and BC2_uni_R was performed on all cDNA. As for the original processing: Each sample was normalized by randomly selecting 1 million high-quality reads, each carrying a distinct molecular identifier. Instead of being binned into consensus sequences, reads that shared molecular identifiers were thrown out. CDR3 identification, clonotype clustering and error correction used MiTCR with a Q25 quality threshold and the strictest error-elimination algorithm. A nonparametric unseen species model with Euler transformation was used to estimate lower-bound total TCR beta diversity. The public reads were quality trimmed at Q25 with fastp and then assembled into clones with MiXCR by TCRdb, keeping productive beta chains. Records with the same CDR3 protein are collapsed into one entry carrying the most frequent genes and DNA. These V and J calls are TCRdb output, not the study's own analysis. The sample has around 1,500,000 distinct CDR3 sequences on record, about 30% of them singletons. Roughly 8% of the sample is in the top ten clones.

The sample belongs to a study of blood T cells in healthy people across ages (dated by TCRdb to about 2015). Background on the whole study: In model experiments, roughly one uniquely barcoded TCR beta cDNA molecule per two T cells was captured by template switching. To avoid experimental bias, donors of different ages were spread randomly across the sequencing lanes. Using deep sequencing normalized with unique cDNA molecular identifiers, the study measured how TCR beta repertoire diversity changes with age. For two donors (one aged 18 to 29 and one aged 80 or older), the study analyzed two additional independent replicas of 1 million unique cDNA reads from the same blood draw. The donors were divided into four age groups: young (average roughly 15 years), middle-aged (about 40), aged (around 67) and long-lived (about 79). Results and caveats for the whole study, not just this receptor: Compared with the aged group, more naive CD4+ T cells, fewer expanded clones and increased TCR diversity were shown by the long-lived group, suggesting age selection. Estimates of total diversity based on one million sequenced T cells were regarded as lower bounds and as underestimates. Bulk unsorted PBMC profiling prevented conclusive comparison of naive and antigen-experienced compartments. Observed TCR beta diversity correlated strongly with the percentage of naive T cells measured by flow cytometry. As age increased, observed TCR beta diversity per million T cells dropped in a roughly linear way, and a significant reduction was already evident by age about 36. The CMV infection status of donors was not known, potentially confounding age-related changes in expanded clonotypes.

The donors were about 40 Caucasian individuals from Russia, aged roughly 6 to 90 years, who were systemically healthy. Each donor gave around 9.8 milliliters of peripheral blood, collected into EDTA-treated Vacutainer tubes. Ficoll-Paque density-gradient centrifugation was used to isolate PBMCs, with at least 7 million obtained per sample. Trizol reagent was used to extract total RNA from PBMCs, with at least 6 micrograms per sample. For every donor, an aliquot of PBMCs went through flow cytometry to measure the percentages of naive CD45RAhigh/CD27high T cells. The chain employs TRBV29-1 and TRBJ2-7; the D gene is unclear. The specimen sequenced was blood. This TCR was recovered from a young woman in good health. The DNA sequence reads TGCAGCGTTGAATCTGGGGTCTGGCAGTACTTC. The translation is CSVESGVWQYF.